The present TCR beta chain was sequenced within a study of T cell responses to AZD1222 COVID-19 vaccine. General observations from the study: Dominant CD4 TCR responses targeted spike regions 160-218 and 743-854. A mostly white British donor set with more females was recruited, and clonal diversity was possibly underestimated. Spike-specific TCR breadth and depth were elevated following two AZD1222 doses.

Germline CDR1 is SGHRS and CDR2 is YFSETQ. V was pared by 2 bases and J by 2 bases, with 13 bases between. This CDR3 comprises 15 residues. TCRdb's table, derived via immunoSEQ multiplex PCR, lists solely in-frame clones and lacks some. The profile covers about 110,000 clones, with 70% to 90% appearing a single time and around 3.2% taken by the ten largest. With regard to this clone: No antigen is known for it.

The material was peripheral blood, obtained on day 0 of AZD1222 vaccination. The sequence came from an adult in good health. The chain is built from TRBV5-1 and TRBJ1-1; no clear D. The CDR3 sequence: CASSLSVGPNTEAFF. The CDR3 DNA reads TGCGCCAGCAGCTTATCAGTAGGTCCAAACACTGAAGCTTTCTTT.